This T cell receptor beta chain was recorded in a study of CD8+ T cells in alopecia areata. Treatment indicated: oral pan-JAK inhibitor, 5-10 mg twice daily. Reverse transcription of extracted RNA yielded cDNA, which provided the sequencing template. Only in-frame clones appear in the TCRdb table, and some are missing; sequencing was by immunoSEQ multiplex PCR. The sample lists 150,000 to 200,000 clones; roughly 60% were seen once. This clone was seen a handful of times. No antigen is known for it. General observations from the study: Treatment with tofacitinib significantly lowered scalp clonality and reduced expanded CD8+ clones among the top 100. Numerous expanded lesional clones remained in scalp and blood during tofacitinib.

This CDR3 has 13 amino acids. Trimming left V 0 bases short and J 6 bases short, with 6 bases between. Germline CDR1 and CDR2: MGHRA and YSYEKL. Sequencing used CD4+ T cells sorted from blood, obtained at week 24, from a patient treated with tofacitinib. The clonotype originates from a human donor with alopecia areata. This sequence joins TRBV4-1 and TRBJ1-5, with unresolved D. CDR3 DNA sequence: TGCGCCAGCAGCCAAGATGAAGGTCAGCCCCAGCATTTT. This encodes CASSQDEGQPQHF.